This T cell receptor (beta chain) was sequenced during a study of OX40 agonist ivuxolimab in advanced cancers. Overall study findings and caveats: Relative to CD4+ cells, CD8+ T cells on average had more expanded clones.

Germline V gives CDR1 SEHNR, CDR2 FQNEAQ (reference sequence). V gave up 4 bases and J gave up 2 bases, with 11 bases separating them. CDR3 length: 15 amino acids. Autoimmune disease history or systemic immunosuppression was exclusionary. On this clone: Its target is not known.

Repertoires were generated with immunoSEQ multiplex PCR, while TCRdb's copy carries only in-frame clones and drops some. Here the sample spans roughly 84,000 clones, 81% being singletons. The origin of this receptor is an adult with an advanced solid tumor such as melanoma, head and neck, liver or kidney cancer. Material: CD4+ or CD8+ T cells sorted from blood, obtained in a trial of the OX40 agonist ivuxolimab. V is TRBV7-9 and J is TRBJ2-2; D is perhaps TRBD2 (5 bases). CDR3 DNA: TGTGCCAGCAGCTCCGGACGGGAAAACACCGGGGAGCTGTTTTTT. Its protein product is CASSSGRENTGELFF. Filled out from reference TRBV7-9 and TRBJ2-2, the complete variable domain reads DTGVSQNPRHKITKRGQNVTFRCDPISEHNRLYWYRQTLGQGPEFLTYFQNEAQLEKSRLLSDRFSAERPKGSFSTLEIQRTEQGDSAMYLCASSSGRENTGELFFGEGSRLTVL.